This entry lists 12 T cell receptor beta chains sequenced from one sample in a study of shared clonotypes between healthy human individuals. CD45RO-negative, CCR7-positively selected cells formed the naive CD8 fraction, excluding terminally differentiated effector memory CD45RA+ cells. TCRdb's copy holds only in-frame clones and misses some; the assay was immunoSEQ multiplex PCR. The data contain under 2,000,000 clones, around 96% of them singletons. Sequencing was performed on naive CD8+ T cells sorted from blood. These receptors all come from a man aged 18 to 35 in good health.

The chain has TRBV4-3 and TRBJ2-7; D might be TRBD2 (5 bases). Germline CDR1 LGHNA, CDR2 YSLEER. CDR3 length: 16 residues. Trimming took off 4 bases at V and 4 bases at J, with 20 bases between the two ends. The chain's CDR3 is CASSLLVEGTPYEQYF. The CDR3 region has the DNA TGCGCCAGCAGCCTTCTAGTAGAGGGAACCCCTTACGAGCAGTACTTC.

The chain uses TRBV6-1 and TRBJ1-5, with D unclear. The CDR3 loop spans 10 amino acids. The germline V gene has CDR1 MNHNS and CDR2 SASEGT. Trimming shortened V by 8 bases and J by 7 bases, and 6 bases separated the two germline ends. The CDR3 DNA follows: TGTGCCAGCGGATGGCAGCCCCAGCATTTT. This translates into CASGWQPQHF.

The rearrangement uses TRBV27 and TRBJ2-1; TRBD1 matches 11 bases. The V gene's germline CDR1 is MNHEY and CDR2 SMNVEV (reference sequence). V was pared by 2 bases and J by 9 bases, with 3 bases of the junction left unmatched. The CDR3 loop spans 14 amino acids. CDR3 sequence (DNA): TGTGCCAGCAGTTTAGGACAGGGGGCGTTTGAGCAGTTCTTC. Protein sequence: CASSLGQGAFEQFF.

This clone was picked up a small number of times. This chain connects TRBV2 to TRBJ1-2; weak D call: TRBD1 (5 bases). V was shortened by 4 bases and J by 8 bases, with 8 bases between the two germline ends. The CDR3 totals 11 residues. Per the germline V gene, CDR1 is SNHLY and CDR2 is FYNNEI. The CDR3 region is CASSAGDGYTF. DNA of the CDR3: TGTGCCAGCAGTGCGGGGGACGGCTACACCTTC.

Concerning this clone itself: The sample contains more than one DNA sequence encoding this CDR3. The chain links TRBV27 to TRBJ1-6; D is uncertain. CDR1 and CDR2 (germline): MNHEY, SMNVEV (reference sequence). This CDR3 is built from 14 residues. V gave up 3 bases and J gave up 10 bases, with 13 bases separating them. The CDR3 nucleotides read TGTGCCAGCAGTTTCAGCGGGGTAGGCTCACCCCTCCACTTT. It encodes CASSFSGVGSPLHF.

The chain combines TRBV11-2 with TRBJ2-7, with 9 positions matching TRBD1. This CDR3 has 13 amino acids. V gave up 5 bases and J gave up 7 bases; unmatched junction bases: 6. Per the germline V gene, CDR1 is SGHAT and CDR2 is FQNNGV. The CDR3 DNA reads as TGTGCCAGCAGCCTTGGGACAGGGAAAGAGCAGTACTTC. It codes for CASSLGTGKEQYF. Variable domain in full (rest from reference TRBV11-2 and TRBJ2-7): EAGVAQSPRYKIIEKRQSVAFWCNPISGHATLYWYQQILGQGPKLLIQFQNNGVVDDSQLPKDRFSAERLKGVDSTLKIQPAKLEDSAVYLCASSLGTGKEQYFGPGTRLTVT.

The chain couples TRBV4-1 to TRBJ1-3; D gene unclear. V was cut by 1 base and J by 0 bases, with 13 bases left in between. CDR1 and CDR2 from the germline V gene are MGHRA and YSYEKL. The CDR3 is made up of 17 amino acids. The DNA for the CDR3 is TGCGCCAGCAGCCAAGTCGGAGGGCAAGCCTCTGGAAACACCATATATTTT. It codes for CASSQVGGQASGNTIYF.

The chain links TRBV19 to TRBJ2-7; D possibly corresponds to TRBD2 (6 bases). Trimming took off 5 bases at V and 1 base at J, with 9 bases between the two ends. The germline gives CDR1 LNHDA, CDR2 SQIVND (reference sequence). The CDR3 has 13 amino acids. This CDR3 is CASSFAGSYEQYF. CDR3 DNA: TGTGCCAGTAGTTTTGCGGGATCCTACGAGCAGTACTTC. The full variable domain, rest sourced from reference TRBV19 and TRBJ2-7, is DGGITQSPKYLFRKEGQNVTLSCEQNLNHDAMYWYRQDPGQGLRLIYYSQIVNDFQKGDIAEGYSVSREKKESFPLTVTSAQKNPTAFYLCASSFAGSYEQYFGPGTRLTVT.

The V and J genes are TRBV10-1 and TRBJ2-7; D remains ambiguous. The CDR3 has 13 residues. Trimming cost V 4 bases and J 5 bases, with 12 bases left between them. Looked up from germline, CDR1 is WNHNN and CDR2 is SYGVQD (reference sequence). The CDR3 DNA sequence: TGCGCCAGCAGTGCGGTAGACGTCCACGAGCAGTACTTC. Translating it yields CASSAVDVHEQYF.

In nucleotides, the CDR3 is TGTGCCAGCAGTTTCACCAGGGAGGTTCTCGGCTACACCTTC. Protein: CASSFTREVLGYTF. V usage is TRBV27 and J usage is TRBJ1-2; D is perhaps TRBD1 (5 bases). CDR3 length equals 14 residues. The germline V gene has CDR1 MNHEY and CDR2 SMNVEV (reference sequence). V shed 3 bases and J shed 8 bases, with 16 bases lying between them.

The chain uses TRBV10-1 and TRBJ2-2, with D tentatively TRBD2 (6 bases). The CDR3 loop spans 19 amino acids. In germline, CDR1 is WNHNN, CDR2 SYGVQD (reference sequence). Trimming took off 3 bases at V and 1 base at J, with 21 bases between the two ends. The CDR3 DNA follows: TGCGCCAGCAGTGATACACCGGGGGACGGGGAGATGAACACCGGGGAGCTGTTTTTT. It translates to CASSDTPGDGEMNTGELFF.

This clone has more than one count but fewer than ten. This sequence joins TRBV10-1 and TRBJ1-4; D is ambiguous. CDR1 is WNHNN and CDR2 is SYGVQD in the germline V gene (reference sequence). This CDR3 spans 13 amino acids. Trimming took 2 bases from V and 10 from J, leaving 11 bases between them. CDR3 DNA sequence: TGCGCCAGCAGTGAGGCACGCCATGGAAAACTGTTTTTT. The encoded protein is CASSEARHGKLFF.